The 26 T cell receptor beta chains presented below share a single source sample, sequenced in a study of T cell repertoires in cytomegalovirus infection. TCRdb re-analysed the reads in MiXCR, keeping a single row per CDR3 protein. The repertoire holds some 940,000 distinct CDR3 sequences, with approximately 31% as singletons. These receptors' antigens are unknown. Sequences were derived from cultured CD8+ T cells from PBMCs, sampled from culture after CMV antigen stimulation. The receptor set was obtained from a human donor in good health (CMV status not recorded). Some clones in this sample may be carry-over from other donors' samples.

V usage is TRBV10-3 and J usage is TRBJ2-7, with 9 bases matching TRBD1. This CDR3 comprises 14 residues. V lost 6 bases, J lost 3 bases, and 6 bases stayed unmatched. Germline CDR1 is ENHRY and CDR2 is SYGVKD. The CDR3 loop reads CAISPDRGDYEQYF. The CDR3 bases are TGTGCCATCAGCCCCGACAGGGGGGACTACGAGCAGTACTTC.

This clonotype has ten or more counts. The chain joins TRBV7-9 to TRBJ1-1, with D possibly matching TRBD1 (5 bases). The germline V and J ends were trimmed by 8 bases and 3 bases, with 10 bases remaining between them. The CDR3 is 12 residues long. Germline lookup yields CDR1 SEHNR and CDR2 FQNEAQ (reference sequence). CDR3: CASLGEDTEAFF. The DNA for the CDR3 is TGTGCCAGCTTGGGGGAGGACACTGAAGCTTTCTTT.

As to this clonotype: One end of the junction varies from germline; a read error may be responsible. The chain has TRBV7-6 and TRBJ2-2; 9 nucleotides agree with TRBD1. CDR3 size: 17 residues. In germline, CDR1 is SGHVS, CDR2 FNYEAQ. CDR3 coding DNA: TGTGCTAGCAGCTTAGGGAGCGGGACAGGGACCACCGGGGAGCTGTTTTTT. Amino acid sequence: CASSLGSGTGTTGELFF.

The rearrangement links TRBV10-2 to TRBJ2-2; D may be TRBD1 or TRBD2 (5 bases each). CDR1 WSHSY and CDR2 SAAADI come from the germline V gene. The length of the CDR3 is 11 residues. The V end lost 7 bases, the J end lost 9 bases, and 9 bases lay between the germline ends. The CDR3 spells CASKQGRELFF. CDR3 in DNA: TGCGCCAGCAAGCAGGGACGGGAGCTGTTTTTT.

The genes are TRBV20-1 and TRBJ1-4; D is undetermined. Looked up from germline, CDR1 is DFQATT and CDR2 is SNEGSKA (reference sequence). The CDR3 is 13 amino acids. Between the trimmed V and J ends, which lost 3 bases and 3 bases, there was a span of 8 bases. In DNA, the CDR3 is TGCAGTGCTAGCGGTCCAGCTAATGAAAAACTGTTTTTT. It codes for CSASGPANEKLFF.

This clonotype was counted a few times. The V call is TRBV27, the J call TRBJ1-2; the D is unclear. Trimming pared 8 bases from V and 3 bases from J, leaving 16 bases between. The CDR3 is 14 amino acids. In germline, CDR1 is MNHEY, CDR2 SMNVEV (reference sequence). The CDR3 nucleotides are TGTGCCAGCGGGTTTGAAGGGCGCGACTATGGCTACACCTTC. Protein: CASGFEGRDYGYTF.

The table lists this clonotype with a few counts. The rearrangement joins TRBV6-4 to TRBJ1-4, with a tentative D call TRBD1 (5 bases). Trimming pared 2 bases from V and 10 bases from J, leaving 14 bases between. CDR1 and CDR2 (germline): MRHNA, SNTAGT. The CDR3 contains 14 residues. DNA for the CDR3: TGTGCCAGCAGTGACAGGGTGGGGGATGCAAAACTGTTTTTT. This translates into CASSDRVGDAKLFF.

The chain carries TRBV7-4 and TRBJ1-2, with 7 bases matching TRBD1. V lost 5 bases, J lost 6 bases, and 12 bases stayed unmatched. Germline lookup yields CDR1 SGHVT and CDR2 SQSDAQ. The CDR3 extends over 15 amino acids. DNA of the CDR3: TGTGCCAGCAGCGGAACCGGGACAGAAGACAATGGCTACACCTTC. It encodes CASSGTGTEDNGYTF.

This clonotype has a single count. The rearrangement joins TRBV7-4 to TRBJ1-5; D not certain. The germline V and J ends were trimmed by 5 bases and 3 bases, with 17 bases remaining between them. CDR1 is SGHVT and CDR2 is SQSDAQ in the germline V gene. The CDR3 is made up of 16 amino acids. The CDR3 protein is CASSAPGLADNQPQHF. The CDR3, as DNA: TGTGCCAGCAGCGCCCCGGGCCTCGCGGACAATCAGCCCCAGCATTTT.

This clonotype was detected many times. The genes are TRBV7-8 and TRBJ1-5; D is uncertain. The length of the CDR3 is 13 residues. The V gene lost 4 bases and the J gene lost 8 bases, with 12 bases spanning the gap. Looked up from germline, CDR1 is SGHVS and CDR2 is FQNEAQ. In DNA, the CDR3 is TGTGCCAGCAGCTCCGTTTCTTTTGAGCCCCAGCATTTT. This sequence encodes CASSSVSFEPQHF.

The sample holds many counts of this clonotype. The CDR3 region has the DNA TGTGCCAGCAGCGCCGGCCAGGCGACGGGGCAGTACTTC. Translated: CASSAGQATGQYF. V gene TRBV7-6 combines with J gene TRBJ2-7; D unclear. This CDR3 region has 13 residues. Germline lookup yields CDR1 SGHVS and CDR2 FNYEAQ. V was cut by 5 bases and J by 9 bases, with 17 bases left in between. The whole variable domain, remainder taken from reference TRBV7-6 and TRBJ2-7, is GAGVSQSPRYKVTKRGQDVALRCDPISGHVSLYWYRQALGQGPEFLTYFNYEAQQDKSGLPNDRFSAERPEGSISTLTIQRTEQRDSAMYRCASSAGQATGQYFGPGTRLTVT.

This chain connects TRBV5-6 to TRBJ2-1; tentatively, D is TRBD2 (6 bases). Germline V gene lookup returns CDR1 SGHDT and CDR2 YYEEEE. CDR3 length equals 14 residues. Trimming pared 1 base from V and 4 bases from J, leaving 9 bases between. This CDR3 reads CASSLFAGYNEQFF. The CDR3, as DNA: TGTGCCAGCAGCTTGTTTGCGGGGTACAATGAGCAGTTCTTC.

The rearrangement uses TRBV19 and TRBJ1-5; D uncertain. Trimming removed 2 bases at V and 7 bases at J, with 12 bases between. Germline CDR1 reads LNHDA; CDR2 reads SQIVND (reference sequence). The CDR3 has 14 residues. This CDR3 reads CASSIPGTAQPQHF. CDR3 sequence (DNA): TGTGCCAGTAGTATACCAGGTACCGCACAGCCCCAGCATTTT. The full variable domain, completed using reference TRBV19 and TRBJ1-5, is DGGITQSPKYLFRKEGQNVTLSCEQNLNHDAMYWYRQDPGQGLRLIYYSQIVNDFQKGDIAEGYSVSREKKESFPLTVTSAQKNPTAFYLCASSIPGTAQPQHFGDGTRLSIL.

The CDR3 region has the DNA TGTGCCAGCAGCCCCTTTGTAGCGGGGAGAGAGCAGTACTTC. Translation: CASSPFVAGREQYF. The genes are TRBV7-9 and TRBJ2-7; 8 bases agree with TRBD2. The CDR3 runs to 14 residues. From germline, CDR1 is SEHNR and CDR2 FQNEAQ (reference sequence). Unmatched junction bases numbered 10, after V lost 5 bases and J lost 7 bases.

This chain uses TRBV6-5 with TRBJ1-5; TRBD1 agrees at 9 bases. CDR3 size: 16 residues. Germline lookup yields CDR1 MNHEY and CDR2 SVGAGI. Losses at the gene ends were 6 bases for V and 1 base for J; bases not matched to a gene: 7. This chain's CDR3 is CASRTTGGESNQPQHF. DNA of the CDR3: TGTGCCAGCAGGACCACAGGGGGCGAAAGCAATCAGCCCCAGCATTTT.

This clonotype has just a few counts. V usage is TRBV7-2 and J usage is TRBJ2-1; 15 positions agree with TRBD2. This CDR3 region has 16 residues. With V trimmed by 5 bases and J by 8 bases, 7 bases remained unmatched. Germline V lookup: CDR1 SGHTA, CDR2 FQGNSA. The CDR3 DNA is TGTGCCAGCAGCACCTGGACTAGCGGGGGGGCCGATGAGCAGTTCTTC. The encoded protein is CASSTWTSGGADEQFF.

The CDR3 bases are TGTGCCAGCAGCGTAGACGACGGGGGGGCCTACAATGAGCAGTTCTTC. This codes for CASSVDDGGAYNEQFF. The chain employs TRBV9 and TRBJ2-1, with TRBD2 matching 8 bases. Germline assignment: CDR1 SGDLS and CDR2 YYNGEE. V shed 0 bases, J shed 2 bases, and the junction held 4 bases outside the gene matches. The CDR3 sequence is 16 residues long.

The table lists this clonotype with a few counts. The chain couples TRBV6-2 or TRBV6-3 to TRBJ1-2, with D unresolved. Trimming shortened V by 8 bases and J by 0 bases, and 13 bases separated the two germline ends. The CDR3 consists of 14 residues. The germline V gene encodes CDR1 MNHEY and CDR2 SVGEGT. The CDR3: CASFGPWANYGYTF. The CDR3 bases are TGTGCCAGCTTTGGACCCTGGGCTAACTATGGCTACACCTTC.

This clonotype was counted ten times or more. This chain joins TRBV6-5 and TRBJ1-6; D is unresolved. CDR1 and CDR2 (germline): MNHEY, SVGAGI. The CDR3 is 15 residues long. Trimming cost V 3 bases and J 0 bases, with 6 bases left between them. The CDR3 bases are TGTGCCAGCAGTTATAAGGACTCCTATAATTCACCCCTCCACTTT. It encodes CASSYKDSYNSPLHF.

This CDR3 reads CSAGRLAGAEHSSYNEQFF. DNA of the CDR3: TGCAGTGCTGGACGACTAGCGGGGGCCGAACATAGCTCCTACAATGAGCAGTTCTTC. This chain links TRBV20-1 with TRBJ2-1; 12 bases line up with TRBD2. The CDR3 is 19 residues long. V was pared by 5 bases and J by 0 bases, with 14 bases of the junction left unmatched. Germline CDR1 reads DFQATT; CDR2 reads SNEGSKA (reference sequence).

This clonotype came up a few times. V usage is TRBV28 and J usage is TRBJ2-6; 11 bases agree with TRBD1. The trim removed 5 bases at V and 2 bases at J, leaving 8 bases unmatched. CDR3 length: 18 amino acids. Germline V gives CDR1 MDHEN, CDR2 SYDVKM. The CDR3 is CASSVGDRGGTGANVLTF. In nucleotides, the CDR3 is TGTGCCAGCAGTGTCGGGGACAGGGGGGGCACTGGGGCCAACGTCCTGACTTTC.

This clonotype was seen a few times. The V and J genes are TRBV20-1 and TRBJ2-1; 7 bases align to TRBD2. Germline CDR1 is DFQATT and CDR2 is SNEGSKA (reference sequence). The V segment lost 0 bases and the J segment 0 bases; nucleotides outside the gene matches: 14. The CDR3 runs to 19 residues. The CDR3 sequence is CSARDYRLAESSSYNEQFF. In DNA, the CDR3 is TGCAGTGCTAGAGATTATAGGCTAGCGGAGTCGAGCTCCTACAATGAGCAGTTCTTC.

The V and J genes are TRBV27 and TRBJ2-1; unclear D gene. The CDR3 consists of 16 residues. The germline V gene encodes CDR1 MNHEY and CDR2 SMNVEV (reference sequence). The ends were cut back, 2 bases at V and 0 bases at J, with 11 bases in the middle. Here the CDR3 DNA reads TGTGCCAGCAGTTTAGAGGCAGTATACTCCTACAATGAGCAGTTCTTC. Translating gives CASSLEAVYSYNEQFF.

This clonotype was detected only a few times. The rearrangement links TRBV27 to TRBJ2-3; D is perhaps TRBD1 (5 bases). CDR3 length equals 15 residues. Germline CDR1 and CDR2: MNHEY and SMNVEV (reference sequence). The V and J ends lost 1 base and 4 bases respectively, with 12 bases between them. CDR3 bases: TGTGCCAGCAGTTTATTGAGACAGAGGCCAGATACGCAGTATTTT. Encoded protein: CASSLLRQRPDTQYF.

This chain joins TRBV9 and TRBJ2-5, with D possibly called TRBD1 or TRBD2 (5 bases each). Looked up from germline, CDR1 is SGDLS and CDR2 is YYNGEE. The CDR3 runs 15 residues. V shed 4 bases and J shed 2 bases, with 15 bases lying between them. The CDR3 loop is CASSPDNWGQETQYF. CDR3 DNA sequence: TGTGCCAGCAGCCCAGACAACTGGGGGCAAGAGACCCAGTACTTC.

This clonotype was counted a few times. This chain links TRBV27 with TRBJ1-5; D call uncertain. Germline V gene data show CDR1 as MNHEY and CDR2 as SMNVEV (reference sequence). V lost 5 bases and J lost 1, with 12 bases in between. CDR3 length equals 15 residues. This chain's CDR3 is CASSPWLGSNQPQHF. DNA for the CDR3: TGTGCCAGCAGTCCTTGGCTAGGGAGCAATCAGCCCCAGCATTTT.